This TCR beta chain was identified in a study of T cells in Graves' hyperthyroidism and ophthalmopathy. Pregnant or lactating patients were excluded, as were those with uncontrolled infection or other autoimmune disease. Only a few counts were recorded for this clonotype. Template material for amplifying TCR beta CDR3 regions consisted of RNA transcripts. Carried out on the TCR CDR3, a first-round RT-PCR used the HTBI primer set. TCRdb used MiXCR to reprocess the multiplex PCR reads, holding one entry per CDR3 protein. The sample gives approximately 610,000 distinct CDR3 sequences, about a sixth of which show up once; around 18% is in the top ten. Sequencing was performed on blood. This sequence was found in a woman younger than 30 with Graves' hyperthyroidism.

This chain's CDR3 is CASSLRGRGRFTNTEAFF. The CDR3 nucleotides are TGCGCCAGCAGCTTGAGGGGCAGGGGGCGTTTTACGAACACTGAAGCTTTCTTT. The rearrangement uses TRBV5-1 and TRBJ1-1; TRBD1 matches at 8 bases. Germline values: CDR1 SGHRS, CDR2 YFSETQ. The CDR3 sequence is 18 residues long. With V trimmed by 1 base and J by 1 base, 12 bases remained unmatched.